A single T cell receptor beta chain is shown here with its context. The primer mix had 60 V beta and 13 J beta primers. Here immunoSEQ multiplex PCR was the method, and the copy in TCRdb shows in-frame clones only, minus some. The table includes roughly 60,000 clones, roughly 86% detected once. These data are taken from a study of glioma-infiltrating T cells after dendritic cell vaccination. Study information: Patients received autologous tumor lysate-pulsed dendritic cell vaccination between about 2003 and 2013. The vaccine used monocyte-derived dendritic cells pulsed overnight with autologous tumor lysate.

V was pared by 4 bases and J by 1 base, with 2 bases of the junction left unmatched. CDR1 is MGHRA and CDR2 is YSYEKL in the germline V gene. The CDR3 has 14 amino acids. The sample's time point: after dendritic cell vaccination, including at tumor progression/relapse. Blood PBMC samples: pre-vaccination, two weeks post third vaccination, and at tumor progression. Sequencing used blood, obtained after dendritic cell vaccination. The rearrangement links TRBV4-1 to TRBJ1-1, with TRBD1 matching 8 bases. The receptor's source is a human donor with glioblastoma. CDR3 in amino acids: CASSLGQGNTEAFF. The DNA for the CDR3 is TGCGCCAGCAGCCTCGGACAGGGGAACACTGAAGCTTTCTTT.